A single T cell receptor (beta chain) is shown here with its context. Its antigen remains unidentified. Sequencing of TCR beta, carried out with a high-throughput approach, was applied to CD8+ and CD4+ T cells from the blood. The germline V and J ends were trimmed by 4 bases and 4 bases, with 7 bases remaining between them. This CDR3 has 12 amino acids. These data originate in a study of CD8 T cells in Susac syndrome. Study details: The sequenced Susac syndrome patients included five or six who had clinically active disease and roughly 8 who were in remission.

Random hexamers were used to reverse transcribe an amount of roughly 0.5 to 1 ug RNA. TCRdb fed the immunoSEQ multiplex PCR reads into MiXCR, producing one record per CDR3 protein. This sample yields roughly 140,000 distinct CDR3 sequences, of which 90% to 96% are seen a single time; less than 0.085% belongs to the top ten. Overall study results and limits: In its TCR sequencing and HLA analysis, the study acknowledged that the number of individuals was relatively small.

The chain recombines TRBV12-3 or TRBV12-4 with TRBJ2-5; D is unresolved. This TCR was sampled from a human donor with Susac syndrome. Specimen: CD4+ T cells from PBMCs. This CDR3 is CASSSYAETQYF. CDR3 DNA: TGTGCCAGCAGTTCCTATGCAGAGACCCAGTACTTC.